This TCR beta chain comes out of a study of identical twins. TCRdb re-derived calls from the 5' RACE reads in MiXCR, one entry per CDR3 protein. This table holds roughly 720,000 distinct CDR3 sequences, about 20% found once. The CDR3 contains 13 residues. CDR1 and CDR2 from the germline V gene are SGHRS and YFSETQ. The germline V and J ends were trimmed by 4 bases and 4 bases, with 10 bases remaining between them. These data are also associated with another study on T cells expressing NK-cell markers.

The genes are TRBV5-1 and TRBJ2-3; D is uncertain. The source is a woman aged 18-29 years in good health. Sequenced sample: PBMCs. The CDR3 sequence: CASSHEAADTQYF. As DNA, the CDR3 is TGCGCCAGCAGCCATGAGGCTGCAGATACGCAGTATTTT. Supplemented by reference TRBV5-1 and TRBJ2-3, the full variable domain reads KAGVTQTPRYLIKTRGQQVTLSCSPISGHRSVSWYQQTPGQGLQFLFEYFSETQRNKGNFPGRFSGRQFSNSRSEMNVSTLELGDSALYLCASSHEAADTQYFGPGTRLTVL.